This T cell receptor beta chain emerged from a study of response to subunit inactivated influenza vaccine. MiXCR, applied by TCRdb to the RT-PCR reads, yields one record per CDR3 protein. This table holds around 190,000 distinct CDR3 sequences, about 15% found once. This clonotype was detected ten times or more. Its cognate antigen is unknown. Study-level points and caveats: New T cells are recruited in small numbers by each seasonal influenza vaccination, according to the authors' suggestion.

The clonotype originates from a man aged 50 to 59 who received an inactivated influenza vaccine. Specimen: CD8+ T cells sorted from PBMCs, collected 4 to 6 days after vaccination.

Here the CDR3 DNA reads TGCAGCGTTAATGACAGGGATGCCACTAACTATGGCTACACCTTC. The encoded protein is CSVNDRDATNYGYTF. V is TRBV29-1 and J is TRBJ1-2; 7 bases map to TRBD1. The length of the CDR3 is 15 residues. Germline values: CDR1 SQVTM, CDR2 ANQGSEA. Unmatched junction bases numbered 9, after V lost 5 bases and J lost 0 bases.